Listed here are 10 T cell receptor beta chains from one sample, sequenced in a study of T cells after yellow fever vaccination. TCRdb reanalysed the 5' RACE reads using MiXCR and keeps one entry per CDR3 protein. The sample has 450,000 to 650,000 distinct CDR3 sequences; approximately 13% are singletons. Sequenced here: PBMCs, sampled on the day of the yellow fever booster vaccination. These receptors came from a man between 25 and 39 years old who received the YFV17D yellow fever vaccine.

The chain combines TRBV3-1 with TRBJ1-2; D is ambiguous. V was cut by 1 base and J by 4 bases, with 10 bases left in between. Germline loops: CDR1 LGHDT, CDR2 YNNKEL (reference sequence). This CDR3 comprises 14 residues. The CDR3 DNA follows: TGTGCCAGCAGCCAAGGCAGGAGTAGCTATGGCTACACCTTC. It codes for CASSQGRSSYGYTF.

This clonotype has a handful of counts. The chain uses TRBV5-1 and TRBJ2-2; D is unclear. V gave up 0 bases and J gave up 1 base, with 7 bases separating them. Per germline, CDR1 SGHRS and CDR2 YFSETQ. The CDR3 is 15 amino acids. In nucleotides, the CDR3 is TGCGCCAGCAGCTTGGACACACAGAACACCGGGGAGCTGTTTTTT. This translates into CASSLDTQNTGELFF.

This clonotype was counted only a few times. The DNA for the CDR3 is TGTGCCAGTAGTATGAGGGCGGGAGTAGGTGAGCAGTTCTTC. It translates to CASSMRAGVGEQFF. The genes are TRBV19 and TRBJ2-1; TRBD2 agrees at 7 bases. CDR1 is LNHDA and CDR2 is SQIVND in the germline V gene (reference sequence). This CDR3 region has 14 residues. Trimming cost V 3 bases and J 9 bases; bases outside gene matches: 8. The variable domain in full, with the rest retrieved from reference TRBV19 and TRBJ2-1, is DGGITQSPKYLFRKEGQNVTLSCEQNLNHDAMYWYRQDPGQGLRLIYYSQIVNDFQKGDIAEGYSVSREKKESFPLTVTSAQKNPTAFYLCASSMRAGVGEQFFGPGTRLTVL.

The sample holds many counts of this clonotype. The chain is built from TRBV5-4 and TRBJ1-1; maybe TRBD1 (6 bases). The CDR3 is 12 residues long. V shed 5 bases and J shed 8 bases, with 13 bases lying between them. Germline CDR1 is SGHNT and CDR2 is YYREEE (reference sequence). CDR3 loop: CASRHQGSEAFF. DNA of the CDR3: TGTGCCAGCAGGCACCAGGGGTCGGAAGCTTTCTTT.

The table lists this clonotype with a few counts. V usage is TRBV24-1 and J usage is TRBJ2-3; 10 bases map to TRBD2. V trimming: 2 bases; J trimming: 6 bases; junction bases outside the gene matches: 10. This CDR3 comprises 17 residues. The V gene's germline CDR1 is KGHDR and CDR2 SFDVKD. CDR3 nucleotides: TGTGCCACCAGTGATTCCCTGACTAGCGGGTACGACGATACGCAGTATTTT. Protein: CATSDSLTSGYDDTQYF.

This chain connects TRBV7-2 to TRBJ1-4; 11 positions agree with TRBD1. This CDR3 has 14 residues. V shed 5 bases and J 7 bases; nucleotides not matched to a gene: 3. Germline CDR1 is SGHTA and CDR2 is FQGNSA. Written as DNA, the CDR3 is TGTGCCAGCAGCATGGACAGGGGGCGTGAAAAACTGTTTTTT. Translating gives CASSMDRGREKLFF.

This clonotype has a handful of counts. This sequence joins TRBV27 and TRBJ2-7; 9 bases fit TRBD2. Trimming removed 2 bases from V and 0 bases from J; junction bases left unmatched: 5. Germline V CDR1 and CDR2: MNHEY, SMNVEV (reference sequence). The CDR3 loop spans 16 amino acids. The CDR3: CASSLATSGPSYEQYF. The CDR3 nucleotides are TGTGCCAGCAGTTTAGCGACTAGCGGACCCTCCTACGAGCAGTACTTC.

In its sample, this clonotype was seen a few times. The genes are TRBV12-3 or TRBV12-4 and TRBJ2-1; 9 nucleotides line up with TRBD2. The junction had 7 bases not matched to a gene; V was cut back by 3 bases and J by 10 bases. This CDR3 is 14 amino acids long. As DNA, the CDR3 is TGTGCCAGCAGTTTCAGTAGCGGGAGTGGGGAGCAGTTCTTC. Its translation is CASSFSSGSGEQFF.

A few counts support this clonotype. The chain recombines TRBV2 with TRBJ2-7; perhaps TRBD1 as D (5 bases). CDR3 length: 12 amino acids. The germline V gene has CDR1 SNHLY and CDR2 FYNNEI. V dropped 4 bases and J dropped 12 bases, with 16 bases sitting between them. CDR3 protein: CASSVDPWGSYF. The CDR3 nucleotides read TGTGCCAGCAGTGTAGATCCTTGGGGCTCGTACTTC.

This clonotype was seen more than once but under ten times. This rearrangement joins TRBV6-1 to TRBJ2-2, with TRBD2 identical over 9 bases. The CDR3 length is 16 residues. Unmatched junction bases numbered 9, after V lost 7 bases and J lost 3 bases. Germline CDR1 is MNHNS and CDR2 is SASEGT. Written as DNA, the CDR3 is TGTGCCAGCAACGGCCGGGGACTAGCTTACACCGGGGAGCTGTTTTTT. Its protein is CASNGRGLAYTGELFF.